Given below is one TCR beta chain in context. Its specificity is unknown. For sorted subsets, 150 to 200 ng DNA per replicate equaled approximately 32,000 T cell genomes. The method was immunoSEQ multiplex PCR; TCRdb's version includes in-frame clones alone and lacks a portion of them. The sample lists millions of clones, about 95% occurring once. Naive CD8 cells lacked CD45RO and underwent positive selection for CCR7, leaving out terminally differentiated effector memory CD45RA+ cells. Among the donors, all were Caucasian adults who lived in Nashville, Tennessee. The data are from a study of shared clonotypes between healthy human individuals. Study-wide findings and caveats: The study found about 5.1% of naive CD4 clonotypes shared across a handful of donors. Unshared clonotypes carried lower generation probabilities than those common to all four donors.

Germline loops: CDR1 MNHEY, CDR2 SVGAGI. Unmatched junction bases numbered 6, after V lost 6 bases and J lost 4 bases. The CDR3 loop spans 15 amino acids. The origin of this receptor is a man between 18 and 35 years old in good health. The material sequenced was naive CD8+ T cells sorted from blood. The gene calls are TRBV6-5 and TRBJ2-3; 11 nucleotides agree with TRBD2. CDR3 region: CASSLAGGEADTQYF. The DNA for the CDR3 is TGTGCCAGCAGCTTAGCGGGGGGGGAGGCAGATACGCAGTATTTT.